The clone carrying this T cell receptor beta chain appeared many times. Stated time point: newly diagnosed GD, antithyroid drugs for less than 3 months. The TCR library was prepared using RNA isolated from PBMCs. An endocrinology department located in Xi'an, China, was where the patients came from. This sample was taken from a study of regulatory T cells in long-lasting Graves disease. V gave up 5 bases and J gave up 1 base; unmatched junction bases: 7. In germline, CDR1 is LNHNV, CDR2 YYDKDF (reference sequence). The CDR3 is made up of 15 amino acids. Sequencing libraries for TCR beta were prepared with iRepertoire HTBI primers and Arm-PCR of CDR3 regions. TCRdb reprocessed the multiplex PCR reads with MiXCR, giving one entry per CDR3 protein. The sample lists some 490,000 distinct CDR3 sequences; around 12% were seen once. Separately, the same data were catalogued under a study of T cells in Graves' hyperthyroidism and ophthalmopathy.

Sequenced here: peripheral blood mononuclear cells (PBMCs), sampled at new diagnosis, from a patient treated with antithyroid drugs. The rearrangement joins TRBV15 to TRBJ2-7; 8 bases line up with TRBD1. The receptor was derived from a woman aged 30 to 39 with Graves disease. The CDR3 loop is CATSAGQEPSYEQYF. CDR3 nucleotide sequence: TGTGCCACCAGCGCGGGACAGGAACCTTCCTACGAGCAGTACTTC. Supplemented by reference TRBV15 and TRBJ2-7, the full variable domain reads DAMVIQNPRYQVTQFGKPVTLSCSQTLNHNVMYWYQQKSSQAPKLLFHYYDKDFNNEADTPDNFQSRRPNTSFCFLDIRSPGLGDTAMYLCATSAGQEPSYEQYFGPGTRLTVT.